Below are 23 T cell receptor beta chains sequenced from a single sample in a study of shared clonotypes between healthy human individuals. Some clones are missing from TCRdb's copy, which holds only in-frame ones; the method was immunoSEQ multiplex PCR. The repertoire holds more than 1,200,000 clones, with around 98.5% as singletons. The sample was naive CD4+ T cells sorted from blood. Described subset: CD45RA+ positively selected. The receptors were gathered from a man aged 30 to 45 in good health.

The CDR3 nucleotides are TGTGCCAGCAGTGAAAGCAGGGGGCTAAGTAGCAATCAGCCCCAGCATTTT. It yields the protein CASSESRGLSSNQPQHF. The chain is built from TRBV6-1 and TRBJ1-5; 8 nucleotides agree with TRBD1. The germline gives CDR1 MNHNS, CDR2 SASEGT. The CDR3 contains 17 residues. V lost 2 bases, J lost 0 bases, and 6 bases stayed unmatched.

V usage is TRBV2 and J usage is TRBJ1-2; 7 bases map to TRBD1. CDR1 is SNHLY and CDR2 is FYNNEI in the germline V gene. Unmatched junction bases numbered 15, after V lost 10 bases and J lost 7 bases. CDR3 size: 14 residues. This chain's CDR3 is CATGGRDRIFGYTF. CDR3 nucleotide sequence: TGTGCCACCGGGGGGAGGGACAGAATCTTTGGCTACACCTTC.

The chain uses TRBV7-3 and TRBJ1-1; 8 bases match TRBD1. The CDR3 has 12 residues. The ends lost 4 bases at V and 8 bases at J; junction bases unmatched: 3. Germline V gene data show CDR1 as SGHTA and CDR2 as FQGTGA. The CDR3 here is CASSSRQGEAFF. In nucleotides, the CDR3 is TGTGCCAGCAGCTCACGACAGGGGGAAGCTTTCTTT.

This clone was detected once. The chain joins TRBV6-1 to TRBJ2-7, with 9 bases identical to TRBD2. V was clipped by 3 bases and J by 7 bases; unmatched bases: 10. CDR1 is MNHNS and CDR2 is SASEGT in the germline V gene. The CDR3 spans 15 residues. CDR3 amino acids: CASSEGGRAQGEQYF. CDR3 bases: TGTGCCAGCAGTGAGGGCGGGAGGGCCCAGGGGGAGCAGTACTTC.

This clone was seen a single time. This chain connects TRBV28 to TRBJ1-2, with a tentative D call TRBD1 (6 bases). CDR1 is MDHEN and CDR2 is SYDVKM in the germline V gene. V was clipped by 5 bases and J by 3 bases, with 13 bases between them. The CDR3 totals 14 residues. Written as DNA, the CDR3 is TGTGCCAGCAGTGGGGGGCCTGCTCACTATGGCTACACCTTC. The encoded protein is CASSGGPAHYGYTF.

The J gene is TRBJ1-2, the V gene TRBV5-4; unclear D gene. The CDR3 sequence is 12 residues long. Per the germline V gene, CDR1 is SGHNT and CDR2 is YYREEE (reference sequence). V was shortened by 0 bases and J by 8 bases, with 8 bases between the two germline ends. The CDR3 loop reads CASSLAVSGYTF. The CDR3 DNA is TGTGCCAGCAGCTTGGCAGTCTCCGGCTACACCTTC.

The rearrangement joins TRBV28 to TRBJ1-2; 11 nucleotides align to TRBD1. Per germline, CDR1 MDHEN and CDR2 SYDVKM. The CDR3 is made up of 16 amino acids. Unmatched junction bases numbered 10, after V lost 6 bases and J lost 4 bases. For the CDR3, the DNA is TGTGCCAGCAGCCTGGGACAGGGGGACTTCAGCTATGGCTACACCTTC. Residues: CASSLGQGDFSYGYTF.

The rearrangement uses TRBV4-3 and TRBJ2-7; TRBD1 aligns across 7 bases. V lost 3 bases, J lost 2 bases, and 7 bases stayed unmatched. This CDR3 is built from 15 residues. Germline V gene lookup returns CDR1 LGHNA and CDR2 YSLEER. The CDR3 region is CASSHKRDSPYEQYF. CDR3 nucleotide sequence: TGCGCCAGCAGCCATAAAAGGGACAGTCCCTACGAGCAGTACTTC.

V and J are TRBV23-1 and TRBJ2-7; D gene uncertain. TRBV23-1 has ORF status, its function being uncertain. The germline V and J ends were trimmed by 0 bases and 3 bases, with 9 bases remaining between them. CDR3 length: 14 amino acids. The CDR3 here is CASSQSCRHYEQYF. In DNA, the CDR3 is TGCGCCAGCAGTCAATCGTGCAGGCACTACGAGCAGTACTTC.

The chain carries TRBV5-6 and TRBJ2-2; tentatively, D is TRBD1 (6 bases). This CDR3 is built from 15 residues. Per the germline V gene, CDR1 is SGHDT and CDR2 is YYEEEE. Trimming took off 5 bases at V and 4 bases at J, with 15 bases between the two ends. The CDR3 sequence is CASRLSGTLTGELFF. The CDR3 nucleotides read TGTGCCAGCAGACTATCCGGGACACTCACCGGGGAGCTGTTTTTT.

The sample holds one count of this clone. The same CDR3 can be traced to other DNA sequences in this sample. The chain links TRBV2 to TRBJ1-3, with TRBD1 as a possible D gene (6 bases). This CDR3 contains 14 residues. The V gene's germline CDR1 is SNHLY and CDR2 FYNNEI. Trimming cost V 11 bases and J 0 bases, with 14 bases left between them. The CDR3 region is CASRGGSSGNTIYF. The CDR3 DNA sequence: TGTGCCTCCAGGGGCGGGAGCTCTGGAAACACCATATATTTT.

This chain links TRBV9 with TRBJ2-4; D may be TRBD1 or TRBD2 (5 bases each). V was clipped by 0 bases and J by 3 bases, with 16 bases between them. In germline, CDR1 is SGDLS, CDR2 YYNGEE. There are 17 residues in the CDR3. The CDR3 DNA reads as TGTGCCAGCAGCGTAGATGTTGATGGGGGTATCAAAAACATTCAGTACTTC. Translation: CASSVDVDGGIKNIQYF.

As concerns this clone: This CDR3 is also generated by other DNA sequences in the sample. The rearrangement uses TRBV5-1 and TRBJ2-1, with D perhaps TRBD1 or TRBD2 (5 bases each). CDR1 and CDR2 from the germline V gene are SGHRS and YFSETQ. Trimming stripped 4 bases from V and 3 bases from J, with 11 bases between. This CDR3 region has 14 residues. The CDR3 is CASSPGAVYNEQFF. The CDR3 nucleotides read TGCGCCAGCAGCCCCGGGGCAGTCTACAATGAGCAGTTCTTC.

This clone is a singleton in its sample. The chain uses TRBV11-2 and TRBJ2-1; TRBD2 is a possible D gene (7 bases). This CDR3 spans 17 amino acids. Per germline, CDR1 SGHAT and CDR2 FQNNGV. V lost 1 base and J 2 bases, leaving 15 bases between the germline ends. The chain's CDR3 is CASSLAYRGGPYNEQFF. The CDR3 nucleotides read TGTGCCAGCAGCTTAGCTTACCGCGGGGGCCCCTACAATGAGCAGTTCTTC.

This chain links TRBV13 with TRBJ1-3; 8 positions agree with TRBD1. The J segment lost 2 bases and the V segment lost 5 bases, leaving 8 bases of the junction unmatched. This CDR3 is built from 16 residues. Germline values: CDR1 PRHDT, CDR2 FYEKMQ (reference sequence). Here the CDR3 reads CASSPGIRGPGNTIYF. DNA of the CDR3: TGTGCCAGCAGCCCAGGAATCAGGGGGCCTGGAAACACCATATATTTT.

V is TRBV4-1 and J is TRBJ2-6, with TRBD1 as a possible D gene (6 bases). This CDR3 has 20 residues. CDR1 and CDR2 (germline): MGHRA, YSYEKL. V was cut by 4 bases and J by 4 bases, with 26 bases left in between. This CDR3 reads CASSRWTEIIPLKGANVLTF. CDR3 coding DNA: TGCGCCAGCAGCCGGTGGACAGAGATAATTCCTCTGAAGGGGGCCAACGTCCTGACTTTC.

Note on this clone: The sample contains more than one DNA sequence encoding this CDR3. The chain couples TRBV7-9 to TRBJ1-5; D gene unclear. The CDR3 loop spans 12 amino acids. V lost 5 bases and J lost 1, with 3 bases in between. Germline lookup yields CDR1 SEHNR and CDR2 FQNEAQ (reference sequence). CDR3: CASSDSNQPQHF. CDR3 nucleotide sequence: TGTGCCAGCAGCGACAGCAATCAGCCCCAGCATTTT.

This chain links TRBV9 with TRBJ1-1; D not certain. From germline, CDR1 is SGDLS and CDR2 YYNGEE. The CDR3 length is 13 residues. Between the trimmed V and J ends, which lost 2 bases and 3 bases, there was a span of 8 bases. CDR3 protein: CASSVGMDTEAFF. In DNA, the CDR3 is TGTGCCAGCAGCGTCGGGATGGACACTGAAGCTTTCTTT.

V usage is TRBV18 and J usage is TRBJ2-2; TRBD2 matches at 7 bases. The CDR3 consists of 17 residues. Germline CDR1 is KGHSH and CDR2 is LQKENI. The trim removed 0 bases at V and 0 bases at J, leaving 4 bases unmatched. Here the CDR3 reads CASSPPQGGANTGELFF. CDR3 in DNA: TGTGCCAGCTCACCACCGCAGGGAGGGGCGAACACCGGGGAGCTGTTTTTT. Variable domain in full (rest from reference TRBV18 and TRBJ2-2): NAGVMQNPRHLVRRRGQEARLRCSPMKGHSHVYWYRQLPEEGLKFMVYLQKENIIDESGMPKERFSAEFPKEGPSILRIQQVVRGDSAAYFCASSPPQGGANTGELFFGEGSRLTVL.

This chain connects TRBV25-1 to TRBJ2-2; D is ambiguous. The CDR3 totals 15 residues. V was trimmed by 6 bases and J by 4 bases, leaving 15 bases between them. Germline-derived CDR1 and CDR2 are MGHDK and SYGVNS. For the CDR3, the DNA is TGTGCCAGCAGCCAACGTGGGGTGTCCACCGGGGAGCTGTTTTTT. Translated, it gives CASSQRGVSTGELFF.

This chain connects TRBV18 to TRBJ2-1; D may be TRBD2 (5 bases). The CDR3 covers 14 residues. Deletions cut 3 bases from V and 2 bases from J, with 8 bases between. Per the germline V gene, CDR1 is KGHSH and CDR2 is LQKENI. The CDR3 DNA reads TGTGCCAGCTCACCGTACGGGACCTACAATGAGCAGTTCTTC. This gives the protein CASSPYGTYNEQFF.

This sequence joins TRBV9 and TRBJ1-5, with 7 nucleotides matching TRBD1. The trim removed 3 bases at V and 1 base at J, leaving 1 base unmatched. CDR3 size: 14 residues. Germline lookup yields CDR1 SGDLS and CDR2 YYNGEE. The chain's CDR3 is CASSGGQSNQPQHF. For the CDR3, the DNA is TGTGCCAGCAGCGGGGGACAGAGCAATCAGCCCCAGCATTTT. The complete variable domain, with remaining parts taken from reference TRBV9 and TRBJ1-5, reads DSGVTQTPKHLITATGQRVTLRCSPRSGDLSVYWYQQSLDQGLQFLIQYYNGEERAKGNILERFSAQQFPDLHSELNLSSLELGDSALYFCASSGGQSNQPQHFGDGTRLSIL.

The CDR3: CASSYGTGAAPKGAFF. The CDR3 nucleotides are TGTGCCAGCAGTTACGGGACAGGGGCGGCACCGAAGGGAGCTTTCTTT. The genes are TRBV6-5 and TRBJ1-1, with 10 bases fitting TRBD1. Germline CDR1 and CDR2: MNHEY and SVGAGI. The CDR3 loop spans 16 amino acids. J was trimmed by 10 bases and V by 2 bases; bases with no gene match: 13.